These 17 T cell receptor beta chains were sequenced from one sample in a study of tumor and adjacent non-tumor tissue in lung cancer. A modified ARM-PCR protocol with three rounds of nested PCR amplified TCRbeta. Via MiXCR, TCRdb re-called the multiplex PCR reads, giving one row per CDR3 protein. This sample carries roughly 90,000 distinct CDR3 sequences, about 77% of them seen once, and the ten largest clones take just over 20%. No cell sorting was done before RNA was extracted from the tissue. Distant lung tissue was collected more than 3 cm away from the tumor edge. The sample taken for sequencing was distant non-tumor lung tissue. These receptors were collected from a woman in her forties or fifties with non-small cell lung cancer.

About this clonotype: Since the CDR3 does not end with the conserved phenylalanine or tryptophan, this likely comes from a read error. The chain employs TRBV4-2 and TRBJ2-5; 7 nucleotides line up with TRBD2. This CDR3 has 15 amino acids. In germline, CDR1 is LGHNA, CDR2 YNFKEQ. For the CDR3, the DNA is TGTGTCAGTAGCCAAGTTCCGGGAGGACAAGAGACCCAGTACTTA. It translates to CVSSQVPGGQETQYL.

A word on this clonotype: Possible read error: a much larger clone is one base away. The chain combines TRBV11-2 with TRBJ2-1; weak D call: TRBD2 (6 bases). The V end was cut by 5 bases, the J end by 0 bases, with 11 bases between. CDR1 and CDR2 (germline): SGHAT, FQNNGV. This CDR3 is 15 amino acids long. The DNA for the CDR3 is TGTGCCAGCAGCGCAAGTAGCGGCTCCTACAATGAGCAGTTCTTC. Translating it yields CASSASSGSYNEQFF.

About this clonotype itself: The junction does not match germline at one end; this may be a read error. This chain connects TRBV9 to TRBJ1-6, with a weak D call TRBD1 (5 bases). The germline V gene encodes CDR1 SGDLS and CDR2 YYNGEE. CDR3 length: 17 residues. The CDR3 bases are TGTGCCAGCAGCCTCGGCAGTTTCACGGGGGATAATTCACCCCTCCACTTC. The encoded protein is CASSLGSFTGDNSPLHF.

As regards this clonotype: At one of its ends the junction is not consistent with the germline gene, which may arise from a read error. This chain uses TRBV6-1 with TRBJ1-2; no firm D call. This CDR3 comprises 14 residues. Germline assignment: CDR1 MNHNS and CDR2 SASEGT. The CDR3: CVSSESIGEGGYTF. The CDR3 DNA reads TGTGTCAGCAGTGAATCGATAGGCGAAGGGGGCTACACCTTC.

This clonotype was found once. The chain uses TRBV4-1 and TRBJ2-7; no firm D call. This CDR3 spans 15 amino acids. Germline assignment: CDR1 MGHRA and CDR2 YSYEKL. V shed 4 bases and J shed 0 bases, with 13 bases lying between them. The DNA for the CDR3 is TGCGCCAGCAGCCGGGCCCCTGACGGCTCCTACGAGCAGTACTTC. Encoded protein: CASSRAPDGSYEQYF.

This clonotype was recorded at least ten times. CDR3 loop: CASSREDRDYTF. CDR3 DNA: TGTGCCAGCAGCCGGGAAGACAGGGACTACACCTTC. The rearrangement links TRBV7-9 to TRBJ1-2, with 7 positions matching TRBD1. The CDR3 has 12 amino acids. The germline gives CDR1 SEHNR, CDR2 FQNEAQ (reference sequence). V trimming: 5 bases; J trimming: 10 bases; junction bases outside the gene matches: 7.

The genes are TRBV12-3 or TRBV12-4 and TRBJ2-7; 10 bases match TRBD1. This CDR3 has 15 residues. The J segment lost 4 bases and the V segment lost 6 bases, leaving 9 bases of the junction unmatched. This CDR3 reads CASSTMTGGRYEQYF. CDR3 bases: TGTGCCAGCAGCACCATGACAGGGGGCAGGTACGAGCAGTACTTC.

As to this clonotype: Since a much larger clone is just one base distant, this may be a read error. The J gene is TRBJ1-2, the V gene TRBV6-6; maybe TRBD1 (5 bases). The germline V gene has CDR1 MNHNY and CDR2 SVGAGI (reference sequence). The V end was cut by 4 bases, the J end by 1 base, with 10 bases between. There are 14 residues in the CDR3. The CDR3 bases are TGTGCCAGCAGTTCCGGGACCGTTAACTATGGCTACACCTTC. Translated, it gives CASSSGTVNYGYTF.

For this clonotype: A junction end diverges from the germline sequence, so it may reflect a read error. This rearrangement joins TRBV11-2 to TRBJ2-7, with D maybe TRBD1 (7 bases). Germline CDR1 reads SGHAT; CDR2 reads FQNNGV. This CDR3 contains 15 residues. The CDR3 DNA sequence: TGTGCCATCAGCTCCCCAGGGGGGTGGGAGTTCAAGCAGTACTTC. It codes for CAISSPGGWEFKQYF.

Comments on this clonotype: Because it lacks the conserved phenylalanine or tryptophan at the end, this CDR3 is likely a read error. This chain joins TRBV4-2 and TRBJ2-3, with 10 bases identical to TRBD2. The CDR3 is 16 residues long. Germline CDR1 and CDR2: LGHNA and YNFKEQ. The DNA of the CDR3 is TGTGTCAGCAGCCAGGACGAACTAGCGGGATCAGATACGCAGTATATT. Amino acids: CVSSQDELAGSDTQYI.

Points on this clonotype: In this CDR3 the conserved last residue, phenylalanine or tryptophan, is missing, so a read error is likely. The chain recombines TRBV6-5 with TRBJ2-7; D gene unclear. The CDR3 has 16 amino acids. Germline V gives CDR1 MNHEY, CDR2 SVGAGI. CDR3 bases: TGTGCCAGTAGTTACGTCTCAGCTCCGACTGCCTACGAGCAGTACATC. This translates into CASSYVSAPTAYEQYI.

The genes are TRBV29-1 and TRBJ2-1, with 9 positions matching TRBD2. CDR3 length: 14 amino acids. J gave up 5 bases and V 7 bases, and 9 bases lay outside the gene matches. Germline V lookup: CDR1 SQVTM, CDR2 ANQGSEA. The CDR3 DNA is TGCAGCGGCCTTGCGGGAGGGCCCGACAATGAGCAGTTCTTC. It codes for CSGLAGGPDNEQFF.

The rearrangement joins TRBV24-1 to TRBJ1-2; D gene uncertain. Trimming cost V 11 bases and J 3 bases, with 12 bases left between them. Germline CDR1 reads KGHDR; CDR2 reads SFDVKD. This CDR3 has 12 residues. As DNA, the CDR3 is TGTGCCATCGGTGCTCCAGACTATGGCTACACCTTC. Amino acids: CAIGAPDYGYTF.

As for this clonotype: Since a much larger clone is just one base distant, this may be a read error. The chain is built from TRBV28 and TRBJ2-1; 7 bases line up with TRBD2. This CDR3 is 14 amino acids long. Germline V gene sequence: CDR1 MDHEN, CDR2 SYDVKM. In nucleotides, the CDR3 is TGTGTCAGCAGTGACCGGACTAGGCACAATGAGCAGTTCTTC. The encoded protein is CVSSDRTRHNEQFF.

As concerns this clonotype: Mismatch with germline at one junction end may stem from a read error. This chain joins TRBV29-1 and TRBJ2-5, with 12 bases lining up with TRBD2. CDR1 is SQVTM, CDR2 ANQGSEA, per germline. The CDR3 is 14 residues long. The CDR3 spells CSAGGLAGQESQYF. In DNA, the CDR3 is TGCAGCGCCGGTGGACTAGCGGGACAAGAGTCCCAGTATTTC.

In the case of this clonotype: One end of the junction fails to match germline, which may point to a read error. The chain has TRBV6-2 or TRBV6-3 and TRBJ2-1; D gene uncertain. CDR1 is MNHEY and CDR2 is SVGEGT in the germline V gene. This CDR3 is built from 16 residues. For the CDR3, the DNA is TGTTCCAGCAGCCTGCCCGCCAGGAGCTCCTACAATGAACAGTTCTTC. Its translation is CSSSLPARSSYNEQFF.

Concerning this clonotype itself: An end of the junction differs from the germline gene, which may be a read error. The chain recombines TRBV11-1 with TRBJ2-1, with D possibly being TRBD2 (5 bases). Germline CDR1 is SGHAT and CDR2 is FQDESV (reference sequence). This CDR3 comprises 14 residues. The CDR3 coding sequence is TGTGCCGGCAGCTTAGGCTTATTCGGGGATGAGCAGTTCTTC. Amino acid sequence: CAGSLGLFGDEQFF.